This T cell receptor beta chain appears in the sequencing data of a study of T cell changes during pregnancy in multiple sclerosis. Trimming removed 6 bases from V and 4 bases from J, with 13 bases in between. CDR3 length: 14 residues. Germline CDR1 and CDR2: SGHTA and FQGNSA. TCRdb's copy holds only in-frame clones and misses some; the assay was immunoSEQ multiplex PCR. The table has about 51,000 clones, 80% to 95% seen once. This sequence originates from a female donor with multiple sclerosis, enrolled in a pregnancy study. The J gene is TRBJ1-5, the V gene TRBV7-2, with a weak D call TRBD1 (6 bases). The sequences come from CD4+ T cells from peripheral blood mononuclear cells, collected in the third trimester of pregnancy. The DNA for the CDR3 is TGTGCCAGCAGGAGGACAGCGATTAATCAGCCCCAGCATTTT. Translated, it gives CASRRTAINQPQHF.